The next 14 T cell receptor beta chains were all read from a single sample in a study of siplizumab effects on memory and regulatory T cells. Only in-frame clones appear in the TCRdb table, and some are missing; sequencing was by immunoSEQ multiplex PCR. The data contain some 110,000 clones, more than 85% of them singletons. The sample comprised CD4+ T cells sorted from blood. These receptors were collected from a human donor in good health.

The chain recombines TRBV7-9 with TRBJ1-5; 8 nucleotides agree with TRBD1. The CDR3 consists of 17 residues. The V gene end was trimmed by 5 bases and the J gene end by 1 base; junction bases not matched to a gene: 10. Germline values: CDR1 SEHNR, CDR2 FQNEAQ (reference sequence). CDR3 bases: TGTGCCAGCAGCAAGGACAGGGTCGGTCAAAGCAATCAGCCCCAGCATTTT. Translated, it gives CASSKDRVGQSNQPQHF.

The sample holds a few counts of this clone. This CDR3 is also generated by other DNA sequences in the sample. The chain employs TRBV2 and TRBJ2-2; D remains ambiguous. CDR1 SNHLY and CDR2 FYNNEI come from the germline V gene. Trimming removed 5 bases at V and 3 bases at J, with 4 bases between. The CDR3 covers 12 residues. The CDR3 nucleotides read TGTGCCAGCAGTAGGGACACCGGGGAGCTGTTTTTT. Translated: CASSRDTGELFF.

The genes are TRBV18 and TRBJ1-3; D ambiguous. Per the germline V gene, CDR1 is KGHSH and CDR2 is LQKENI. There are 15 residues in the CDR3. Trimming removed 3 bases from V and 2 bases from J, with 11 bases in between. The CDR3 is CASSPGRGAGNTIYF. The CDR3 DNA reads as TGTGCCAGCTCACCCGGTCGAGGAGCTGGAAACACCATATATTTT.

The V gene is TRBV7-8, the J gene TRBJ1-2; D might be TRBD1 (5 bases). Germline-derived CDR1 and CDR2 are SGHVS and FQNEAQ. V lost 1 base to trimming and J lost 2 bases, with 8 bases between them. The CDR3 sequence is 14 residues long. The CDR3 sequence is CASSLVPGNYGYTF. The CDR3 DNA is TGTGCCAGCAGCTTAGTCCCAGGGAACTATGGCTACACCTTC.

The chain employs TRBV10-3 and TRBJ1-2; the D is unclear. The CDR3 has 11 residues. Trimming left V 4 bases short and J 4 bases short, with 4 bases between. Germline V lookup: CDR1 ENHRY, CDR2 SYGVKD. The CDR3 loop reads CAISGSYGYTF. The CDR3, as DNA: TGTGCCATCAGTGGCAGCTATGGCTACACCTTC.

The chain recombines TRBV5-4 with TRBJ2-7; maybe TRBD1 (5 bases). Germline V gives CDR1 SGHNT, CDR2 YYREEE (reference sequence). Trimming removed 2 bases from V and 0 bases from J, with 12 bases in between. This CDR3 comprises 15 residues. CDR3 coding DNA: TGTGCCAGCAGCTTAGGACACCTGAGCTCCTACGAGCAGTACTTC. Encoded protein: CASSLGHLSSYEQYF. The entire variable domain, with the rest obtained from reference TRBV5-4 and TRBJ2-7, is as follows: ETGVTQSPTHLIKTRGQQVTLRCSSQSGHNTVSWYQQALGQGPQFIFQYYREEENGRGNFPPRFSGLQFPNYSSELNVNALELDDSALYLCASSLGHLSSYEQYFGPGTRLTVT.

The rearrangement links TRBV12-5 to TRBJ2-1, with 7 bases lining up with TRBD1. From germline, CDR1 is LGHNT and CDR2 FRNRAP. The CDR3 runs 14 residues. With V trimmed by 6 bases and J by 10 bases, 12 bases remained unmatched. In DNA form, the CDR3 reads TGTGCTAGTGGCCACAAAATCGGACAGGACGAGCAGTTCTTC. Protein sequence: CASGHKIGQDEQFF.

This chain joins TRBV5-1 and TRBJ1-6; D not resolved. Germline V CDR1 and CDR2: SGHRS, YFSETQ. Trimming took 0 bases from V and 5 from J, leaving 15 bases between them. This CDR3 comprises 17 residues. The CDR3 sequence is CASSLEAYWQNNSPLHF. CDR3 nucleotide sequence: TGCGCCAGCAGCTTGGAGGCGTATTGGCAGAATAATTCACCCCTCCACTTT.

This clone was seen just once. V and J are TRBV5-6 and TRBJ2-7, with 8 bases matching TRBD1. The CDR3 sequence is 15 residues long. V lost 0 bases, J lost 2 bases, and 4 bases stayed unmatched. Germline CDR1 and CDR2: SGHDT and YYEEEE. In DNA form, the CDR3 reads TGTGCCAGCAGCTTGGGGCAGGGGGCGACCTACGAGCAGTACTTC. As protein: CASSLGQGATYEQYF.

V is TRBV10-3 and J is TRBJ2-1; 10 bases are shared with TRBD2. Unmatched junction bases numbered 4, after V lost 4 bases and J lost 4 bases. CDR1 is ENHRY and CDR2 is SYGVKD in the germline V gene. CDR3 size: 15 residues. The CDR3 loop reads CAISGSSGSYNEQFF. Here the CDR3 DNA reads TGTGCCATCAGTGGATCTAGCGGGAGTTACAATGAGCAGTTCTTC.

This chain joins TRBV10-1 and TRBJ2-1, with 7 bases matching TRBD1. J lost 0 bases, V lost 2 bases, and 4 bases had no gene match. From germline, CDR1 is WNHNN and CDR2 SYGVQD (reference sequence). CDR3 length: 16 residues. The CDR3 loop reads CASSEEDRFSYNEQFF. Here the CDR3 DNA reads TGCGCCAGCAGTGAGGAGGACAGGTTCTCCTACAATGAGCAGTTCTTC.

Here the CDR3 reads CASSLQEPSYTF. The CDR3 bases are TGTGCCAGCAGTCTACAGGAGCCTAGCTACACCTTC. The V call is TRBV6-6, the J call TRBJ1-2, with D tentatively TRBD1 (5 bases). The germline V gene encodes CDR1 MNHNY and CDR2 SVGAGI (reference sequence). The V gene lost 5 bases and the J gene lost 9 bases, with 13 bases spanning the gap. The CDR3 contains 12 residues.

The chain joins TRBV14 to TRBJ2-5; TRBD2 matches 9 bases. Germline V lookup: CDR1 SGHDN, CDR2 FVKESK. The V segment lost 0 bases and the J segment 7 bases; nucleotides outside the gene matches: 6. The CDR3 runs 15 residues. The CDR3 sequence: CASSQDPSGIGTQYF. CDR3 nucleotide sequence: TGTGCCAGCAGCCAAGACCCTAGCGGGATAGGGACCCAGTACTTC.

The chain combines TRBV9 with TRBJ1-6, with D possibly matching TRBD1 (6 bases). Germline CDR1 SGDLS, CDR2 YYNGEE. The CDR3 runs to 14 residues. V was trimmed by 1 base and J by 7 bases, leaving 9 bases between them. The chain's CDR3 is CASSVRQANSPLHF. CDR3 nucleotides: TGTGCCAGCAGCGTACGACAGGCGAATTCACCCCTCCACTTT. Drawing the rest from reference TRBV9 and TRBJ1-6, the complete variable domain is DSGVTQTPKHLITATGQRVTLRCSPRSGDLSVYWYQQSLDQGLQFLIQYYNGEERAKGNILERFSAQQFPDLHSELNLSSLELGDSALYFCASSVRQANSPLHFGNGTRLTVT.